A selection of T cell receptor beta chains follows, all from one sample in a study of pediatric ulcerative colitis. TCRdb's copy holds only in-frame clones and misses some; the assay was immunoSEQ multiplex PCR. The data hold 30,000 to 45,000 clones, with 75% to 90% observed a single time. The sample was blood. These receptors were collected from a girl aged 5-17 years with moderate ulcerative colitis. Both conserved end residues are part of each CDR3. D genes are given only for firm matches. For some rows the clone size is stated as once, few or many, or as a class when expanded; others skip it.

CAWSPGLAGASTDTQYF,TGTGCCTGGAGTCCGGGACTAGCGGGGGCGAGCACAGATACGCAGTATTTT,TRBJ2-3,TRBD2,once,TRBV30
CATSRDEDTPYEQYF,TGTGCCACCAGCAGGGATGAGGACACACCCTACGAGCAGTACTTC,TRBJ2-7,NA,NA,TRBV15
CASSQDDRYEQYF,TGTGCCAGCAGCCAAGATGACAGATACGAGCAGTACTTC,TRBJ2-7,NA,NA,TRBV14
CSVSSYNEQFF,TGCAGCGTCAGCTCCTACAATGAGCAGTTCTTC,TRBJ2-1,NA,once,TRBV29-1
CAWSGWPGAETQYF,TGTGCCTGGAGCGGCTGGCCGGGAGCGGAGACCCAGTACTTC,TRBJ2-5,NA,once,TRBV30
CSVESGRGTEAFF,TGCAGCGTTGAATCCGGGAGAGGCACTGAAGCTTTCTTT,TRBJ1-1,NA,NA,TRBV29-1
CASSLEDSFNQPQHF,TGCGCCAGCAGCTTGGAGGACAGCTTCAATCAGCCCCAGCATTTT,TRBJ1-5,NA,NA,TRBV5-1
CASTAIASSTDTQYF,TGTGCCAGCACCGCGATAGCGTCTAGCACAGATACGCAGTATTTT,TRBJ2-3,NA,NA,TRBV27
CASSYSTSGQPQHF,TGTGCCAGCAGTTACTCGACCTCGGGGCAGCCCCAGCATTTT,TRBJ1-5,NA,NA,TRBV6-5
CASSESRGPEAFF,TGTGCCAGCAGTGAATCCAGGGGCCCTGAAGCTTTCTTT,TRBJ1-1,NA,NA,TRBV6-1
CASSTGLYRVGTEAFF,TGTGCCAGTAGTACTGGTCTATACAGGGTTGGAACTGAAGCTTTCTTT,TRBJ1-1,NA,NA,TRBV19
CASSWGLAGAPGELFF,TGTGCCAGCAGTTGGGGGCTAGCGGGAGCCCCCGGGGAGCTGTTTTTT,TRBJ2-2,TRBD2,few,TRBV6-6
CASSKKDEQFF,TGTGCCAGCAGCAAAAAAGATGAGCAGTTCTTC,TRBJ2-1,NA,NA,TRBV9
CAWSRGRRTEAFF,TGTGCCTGGAGCAGGGGACGAAGGACTGAAGCTTTCTTT,TRBJ1-1,NA,NA,TRBV30
CASSGGDFNQPQHF,TGTGCCAGCAGCGGCGGGGATTTCAATCAGCCCCAGCATTTT,TRBJ1-5,NA,NA,TRBV9
CAWSVLGQGNEKLFF,TGTGCCTGGAGTGTACTGGGACAGGGTAATGAAAAACTGTTTTTT,TRBJ1-4,TRBD1,NA,TRBV30
CATSRSKDIFGNTIYF,TGTGCCACCAGCAGATCGAAAGACATATTTGGAAACACCATATATTTT,TRBJ1-3,NA,NA,TRBV15
CASSRLAGRTDTQYF,TGTGCCAGCAGCCGACTAGCGGGTCGGACAGATACGCAGTATTTT,TRBJ2-3,TRBD2,NA,TRBV7-2
CASSLAQGIPQGYTF,TGTGCCAGCAGTTTAGCACAGGGTATCCCCCAGGGCTACACCTTC,TRBJ1-2,NA,NA,TRBV28
CASSIAGKGVSTEAFF,TGTGCCAGTAGTATAGCTGGGAAGGGTGTATCCACTGAAGCTTTCTTT,TRBJ1-1,NA,NA,TRBV19
CASSQARTPNTEAFF,TGTGCCAGCAGCCAAGCTAGGACACCGAACACTGAAGCTTTCTTT,TRBJ1-1,NA,NA,TRBV14
CASSSDNPGNEKLFF,TGCGCCAGCAGCTCGGACAATCCAGGGAATGAAAAACTGTTTTTT,TRBJ1-4,NA,NA,TRBV5-1
CASSERGVGNTGELFF,TGTGCCAGCAGTGAGCGGGGGGTTGGAAACACCGGGGAGCTGTTTTTT,TRBJ2-2,TRBD2,NA,TRBV2
CASRIWGTYNEQFF,TGTGCCAGCAGGATCTGGGGGACGTACAATGAGCAGTTCTTC,TRBJ2-1,NA,NA,TRBV28
CASSSSGRSYEQYF,TGTGCCAGCAGCTCTAGCGGTCGCTCCTACGAGCAGTACTTC,TRBJ2-7,TRBD2,NA,TRBV6-5
CASSVVPQAGGNTGELFF,TGTGCCAGCAGCGTAGTACCCCAAGCAGGGGGGAACACCGGGGAGCTGTTTTTT,TRBJ2-2,TRBD1,few,TRBV9
CASSLSSYEQYF,TGCGCCAGCAGCCTGAGCTCCTACGAGCAGTACTTC,TRBJ2-7,NA,NA,TRBV5-1
CASSLVGTGDDEAFF,TGCGCCAGCAGCTTGGTTGGGACAGGGGATGATGAAGCTTTCTTT,TRBJ1-1,TRBD1,NA,TRBV5-1
CATSSDQGNEQFF,TGTGCCACCAGCAGTGACCAGGGCAATGAGCAGTTCTTC,TRBJ2-1,NA,few,TRBV15
CASSPNSGKLFF,TGTGCCAGCAGCCCTAACTCGGGAAAACTGTTTTTT,TRBJ1-4,NA,few,TRBV7-2
CSGRTNMETQYF,TGCAGCGGACGGACTAATATGGAGACCCAGTACTTC,TRBJ2-5,NA,NA,TRBV29-1
CASARGLYGYTF,TGTGCCAGCGCCAGGGGGCTCTATGGCTACACCTTC,TRBJ1-2,TRBD1,NA,TRBV19
CSVAPRPTGEFHYEQYF,TGCAGCGTGGCCCCCCGGCCAACAGGGGAGTTCCACTACGAGCAGTACTTC,TRBJ2-7,TRBD1,NA,TRBV29-1
CASSPSGLSSYEQYF,TGTGCCAGCAGCCCTAGTGGCCTCTCCTCCTACGAGCAGTACTTC,TRBJ2-7,NA,NA,TRBV7-9
CASSKDGDRYNEQFF,TGTGCCAGCAGCAAAGACGGGGACAGATACAATGAGCAGTTCTTC,TRBJ2-1,NA,NA,TRBV21-1
CASSPRLDREQGYTF,TGTGCCAGTAGCCCCCGGTTAGACAGGGAGCAGGGCTACACCTTC,TRBJ1-2,TRBD1,NA,TRBV19
CSGVTKTTQYF,TGCAGTGGGGTCACGAAGACCACGCAGTATTTT,TRBJ2-3,NA,NA,TRBV20-1
CASSPDGTNTGELFF,TGTGCCAGCTCACCGGACGGTACGAACACCGGGGAGCTGTTTTTT,TRBJ2-2,NA,NA,TRBV18
CASSFDPAGTQYF,TGTGCTAGCAGCTTCGACCCTGCGGGGACCCAGTACTTC,TRBJ2-5,NA,NA,TRBV7-7
CASSPRHFQETQYF,TGCGCCAGCAGCCCACGACACTTCCAAGAGACCCAGTACTTC,TRBJ2-5,NA,NA,TRBV5-1
CASSLRSGRNYEQYF,TGTGCCAGCAGTTTAAGGAGCGGGAGGAACTACGAGCAGTACTTC,TRBJ2-7,TRBD2,NA,TRBV28
CASSQDGHRAYEQYF,TGCGCCAGCAGCCAAGATGGTCACAGGGCCTACGAGCAGTACTTC,TRBJ2-7,NA,NA,TRBV4-3
CSVRAKNIQYF,TGCAGCGTCAGAGCCAAAAACATTCAGTACTTC,TRBJ2-4,NA,NA,TRBV29-1
CASSDSYANYGYTF,TGTGCCAGCAGCGACAGTTATGCAAACTATGGCTACACCTTC,TRBJ1-2,NA,few,TRBV7-9